This T cell receptor (beta chain) was profiled in a study of metastatic and nonmetastatic thyroid tumors. Whole-study context: Samples came from malignant and benign thyroid patients, and repertoires were compared across blood and tumor or nodule tissue. Study outcomes and limitations: Malignant thyroid tumors reportedly exceeded benign nodules significantly in TCR beta diversity, with the difference appearing in blood and tumor.

Using MiXCR, TCRdb reanalyzed the PCR reads. Of just over 20,000 clones listed, approximately 14% were seen once; the top ten hold about 20%. The germline V gene encodes CDR1 SGHNT and CDR2 YYREEE (reference sequence). The CDR3 runs to 15 residues. V was cut by 4 bases and J by 0 bases, with 13 bases left in between. Each patient came to thyroid surgery without any prior treatment (of any kind). This clone showed up many times. Antigen specificity is unknown. This clonotype originated in a female donor with papillary thyroid cancer or a benign thyroid nodule (not recorded which). Some clones in this sample may be carry-over from other donors' samples. The sequenced sample was blood. This chain links TRBV5-4 with TRBJ1-1; D is ambiguous. The DNA of the CDR3 is TGTGCCAGCAGCCACGAACGGGCCATGAACACTGAAGCTTTCTTT. Amino acid sequence: CASSHERAMNTEAFF.